These T cell receptor beta chains were read from a single sample in a study of T-cell memory formation after mild COVID-19. Using its own MiXCR run on the 5' RACE reads, TCRdb lists one record per CDR3 protein. The sample yields approximately 260,000 distinct CDR3 sequences, around 15% seen once. Sequencing used PBMCs or a T cell subset sorted from them (not recorded which). Receptors originate from a man younger than 30 who had mild COVID-19 (a few samples of this study predate the infection). Cell type and time point are not known. The conserved cysteine and the conserved F or W are not part of the CDR3 here. Fields, in order: V gene, J gene, CDR3 protein.

TRBV5-1,TRBJ2-1,AGDNEQF
TRBV6-1,TRBJ2-2,ASGDTNTGELF
TRBV20-1,TRBJ2-3,SARGPDSTSTDTQY
TRBV20-1,TRBJ2-7,SAATRAHEQY
TRBV7-2,TRBJ1-4,ASSASAGGEKLF
TRBV11-2,TRBJ2-2,ASSLLLANTGELF
TRBV5-4,TRBJ2-5,ASSFQGALQETQY
TRBV5-1,TRBJ2-3,ASSLDRGRADTQY
TRBV4-1,TRBJ2-3,ASSQEGGRSTDTQY
TRBV3-1,TRBJ1-1,ASSHFTRTGRGTEAF
TRBV18,TRBJ1-1,ASSPLGATEAF
TRBV12-3/TRBV12-4,TRBJ1-1,ASRASIVSF
TRBV5-1,TRBJ2-3,ASSLDSADTQY
TRBV18,TRBJ2-3,ASSPYFRESNTDTQY
TRBV12-3/TRBV12-4,TRBJ2-3,ASSSGSGGDTQY
TRBV15,TRBJ2-1,ATSRDREQEQF
TRBV5-1,TRBJ2-1,ASKLAGGHEQF
TRBV10-3,TRBJ1-1,AISGKLDTEAF
TRBV24-1,TRBJ1-1,ATRERGRTEAF
TRBV29-1,TRBJ2-2,SVRPTSYTGELF
TRBV30,TRBJ1-5,AWSSPGQRVRPQH
TRBV6-2/TRBV6-3,TRBJ2-7,ASLRTDPSYEQY